This T cell receptor beta chain was profiled in a study of cytomegalovirus exposure and HLA in healthy donors. Study-wide results and limits: The sole available immune exposure information was CMV serostatus. In vitro assays verified that a few CMV-associated chains recognized CMV antigens specifically. According to an earlier analysis, most TCR beta V segments yielded productive rearrangements about 87% or about 30% of the time. In a later analysis, donors in an Asian-associated ancestry cluster reportedly had fewer N-insertions in productive TCRs than the cohort mean.

Germline V CDR1 and CDR2: MNHEY, SVGAGI. The V end lost 2 bases, the J end lost 1 base, and 5 bases lay between the germline ends. CDR3 length: 13 amino acids. Remarks on this clone: What it recognizes is unknown.

Primers: 60 Vbeta forward and 13 Jbeta reverse. Produced via immunoSEQ multiplex PCR; TCRdb's table is partial and in-frame only. Its listing shows about 130,000 clones. This sequence was found in a woman aged 40 to 50 in good health and CMV-seronegative. The chain has TRBV6-5 and TRBJ1-1, with D unresolved. Sequences were obtained from PBMCs. The CDR3 protein is CASSYRQNTEAFF. The CDR3 DNA sequence: TGTGCCAGCAGTTACCGACAGAACACTGAAGCTTTCTTT.